A single T cell receptor (beta chain) is shown here with its context. This sample stems from a study of T cell responses to AZD1222 COVID-19 vaccine. Sequencing was performed with immunoSEQ multiplex PCR; in TCRdb, only in-frame clones are kept and a portion is missing. The sample has 210,000 or so clones; about 93% are singletons. The source material was peripheral blood, sampled on day 0 of MenACWY control vaccination. This receptor was identified in an adult in good health.

The CDR3 protein is CASSLGDLEGTQYF. As DNA, the CDR3 is TGCGCCAGCAGCCTCGGGGATCTAGAGGGGACCCAGTACTTC. This chain joins TRBV5-1 and TRBJ2-5, with a tentative D call TRBD2 (5 bases). Germline loops: CDR1 SGHRS, CDR2 YFSETQ. V lost 4 bases and J lost 7, with 17 bases in between. The CDR3 has 14 residues.